This T cell receptor beta chain was captured in a study of CD8 T cells in ankylosing spondylitis (dated by TCRdb to the late 2010s). At the level of the whole study: The study set out to find disease-linked TCR variants by profiling T cell receptor beta repertoires in ankylosing spondylitis patients and healthy donors. The whole study cohort included under 140 healthy donors and around 25 ankylosing spondylitis patients. Samples of peripheral blood were taken, and for ankylosing spondylitis patients, synovial fluid was collected as well. Findings and caveats that apply to the study as a whole: The disease-linked clones were reported as significantly enriched in matched synovial fluid samples from ankylosing spondylitis patients. The disease-linked clones showed a CD8+ phenotype and occurred at relatively low frequencies in peripheral blood. Blood from ankylosing spondylitis patients appeared to be characterized by a TCR beta motif composed of several highly homologous amino acid variants. Some of the motif variants had been reported before in the synovial fluid and blood of reactive arthritis patients, a finding that suggests common disease-initiation mechanisms.

TCRdb shows the sequencer as Illumina HiSeq 2500. TCR beta libraries were prepared by quantitative 5'-RACE with molecular barcodes. For the original study's pipeline: A new computational method, built on a probabilistic model of VDJ rearrangement, was used to identify disease-linked TCR variants. The public reads were quality trimmed at Q25 with fastp and then assembled into clones with MiXCR by TCRdb, keeping productive beta chains. Entries are consolidated by CDR3 protein sequence, retaining the most common genes and DNA. TCRdb's processing, not the authors', yielded these V and J calls. The sample table records some 130,000 distinct CDR3 sequences; 7% to 10% of these occur just once. The ten largest account for approximately 3.6% of the sample. From the germline V gene (reference sequence), CDR1 is SSHAT and CDR2 is FNYEAQ. Inclusive of the bounding cysteine and phenylalanine, the CDR3 is 14 residues long. Here the CDR3 DNA is all that survives: 42 bases in frame from base 1. The V end loses 2 bases and the J end loses 1 base, and a stretch of 5 bases separates them.

This clonotype has ten or more counts. Its antigen is still unknown. Per-nucleotide qualities are absent, and no much larger clonotype sits a single base away. Sequenced: blood, either unsorted or a sorted T cell fraction (not recorded which). This receptor chain uses TRBV7-7 and TRBJ2-2, with the D gene not confidently named. The clonotype was recovered from a male donor with ankylosing spondylitis or in good health (not recorded which). The DNA sequence is TGTGCCAGCAGCTTAACCGGGAACACCGGGGAGCTGTTTTTT. The translation is CASSLTGNTGELFF.